Presented here are 32 T cell receptor beta chains from one specimen sequenced in a study of blood T cell repertoires in COVID-19. Produced via immunoSEQ multiplex PCR; TCRdb's table is partial and in-frame only. The repertoire includes 200,000 to 250,000 clones, 88% of them detected once, and around 1.5% sits in the top ten. The sequenced sample consisted of peripheral blood. The source of these receptors is a man aged 18-30 years with active or convalescent COVID-19.

This chain connects TRBV20-1 to TRBJ1-1, with unresolved D. The ends were cut back, 6 bases at V and 5 bases at J, with 10 bases in the middle. The CDR3 has 11 residues. Germline-derived CDR1 and CDR2 are DFQATT and SNEGSKA (reference sequence). The CDR3 region has the DNA TGCAGTGCACCCGGGGTAACTGAAGCTTTCTTT. Amino acid sequence: CSAPGVTEAFF.

The chain has TRBV7-8 and TRBJ2-1; 14 nucleotides line up with TRBD2. This CDR3 is 18 amino acids long. CDR1 SGHVS and CDR2 FQNEAQ come from the germline V gene. V lost 1 base, J lost 5 bases, and 7 bases stayed unmatched. DNA of the CDR3: TGTGCCAGCAGCTTAGTCTCCGGACTAGCGGGAGGCCACAATGAGCAGTTCTTC. Residues: CASSLVSGLAGGHNEQFF.

The J gene is TRBJ1-1, the V gene TRBV18; D is uncertain. The CDR3 loop spans 15 amino acids. The ends were cut back, 2 bases at V and 0 bases at J, with 10 bases in the middle. Germline CDR1 KGHSH, CDR2 LQKENI. CDR3 DNA: TGTGCCAGCTCACCAATAATAGAAATGAACACTGAAGCTTTCTTT. Amino acid sequence: CASSPIIEMNTEAFF.

The chain combines TRBV7-3 with TRBJ2-1, with 13 bases aligning to TRBD2. Looked up from germline, CDR1 is SGHTA and CDR2 is FQGTGA. V lost 4 bases to trimming and J lost 4 bases; unmatched junction nucleotides: 4. There are 16 residues in the CDR3. The CDR3 spells CASSSKTSGGYNEQFF. The CDR3 coding sequence is TGTGCCAGCAGCTCGAAGACTAGCGGGGGGTACAATGAGCAGTTCTTC.

V gene TRBV6-5 combines with J gene TRBJ2-7, with 7 bases aligning to TRBD1. This CDR3 is 14 amino acids long. The ends lost 6 bases at V and 2 bases at J; junction bases unmatched: 7. Per germline, CDR1 MNHEY and CDR2 SVGAGI. The CDR3 region has the DNA TGTGCCAGCAGCCTCCGGACAGGCACCTACGAGCAGTACTTC. Translated: CASSLRTGTYEQYF.

The genes are TRBV7-2 and TRBJ2-4, with D possibly matching TRBD2 (6 bases). Germline CDR1 is SGHTA and CDR2 is FQGNSA. The CDR3 has 16 residues. V was trimmed by 0 bases and J by 0 bases, leaving 9 bases between them. The CDR3 region is CASSLAGGLAKNIQYF. The DNA for the CDR3 is TGTGCCAGCAGCTTAGCGGGAGGACTAGCCAAAAACATTCAGTACTTC.

J is TRBJ1-2 and V is TRBV7-8; TRBD1 agrees at 8 bases. The CDR3 contains 14 residues. The V gene end was trimmed by 6 bases and the J gene end by 8 bases; junction bases not matched to a gene: 11. CDR1 and CDR2 (germline): SGHVS, FQNEAQ. As DNA, the CDR3 is TGTGCCAGCAGTGGGCAGGGGGCTGGCGGCGGCTACACCTTC. Protein: CASSGQGAGGGYTF.

The chain's CDR3 is CASTARDSNQPQHF. CDR3 in DNA: TGTGCCAGCACCGCCCGGGATAGCAATCAGCCCCAGCATTTT. The rearrangement joins TRBV6-5 to TRBJ1-5; D is ambiguous. This CDR3 region has 14 residues. V gave up 7 bases and J gave up 0 bases, with 10 bases separating them. Per the germline V gene, CDR1 is MNHEY and CDR2 is SVGAGI.

The CDR3 nucleotides are TGTGCCAGCAGCCAACCTAGCGGCCAAGAGACCCAGTACTTC. Translated: CASSQPSGQETQYF. V is TRBV3-1 (or the pseudogene TRBV3-2) and J is TRBJ2-5; 7 bases match TRBD2. The CDR3 extends over 14 amino acids. Germline loops: CDR1 LGHDT, CDR2 YNNKEL (reference sequence). V was pared by 2 bases and J by 1 base, with 1 base of the junction left unmatched.

The rearrangement links TRBV19 to TRBJ1-4; D is uncertain. V gave up 3 bases and J gave up 5 bases, with 13 bases separating them. Germline CDR1 is LNHDA and CDR2 is SQIVND (reference sequence). This CDR3 is 15 amino acids long. The CDR3 is CASSIGRLTNEKLFF. For the CDR3, the DNA is TGTGCCAGTAGTATCGGCCGACTTACCAATGAAAAACTGTTTTTT.

The chain joins TRBV5-1 to TRBJ2-1, with 13 bases that match TRBD2. Germline V gene data show CDR1 as SGHRS and CDR2 as YFSETQ. J was trimmed by 8 bases and V by 4 bases; bases with no gene match: 9. This CDR3 is built from 16 residues. The DNA of the CDR3 is TGCGCCAGCAGCCTCTGGCGGACTAGCGGGAGTGATGAGCAGTTCTTC. This translates into CASSLWRTSGSDEQFF.

V and J are TRBV5-4 and TRBJ2-3, with D possibly being TRBD2 (6 bases). The CDR3 is 14 amino acids. CDR1 is SGHNT and CDR2 is YYREEE in the germline V gene (reference sequence). The V gene lost 1 base and the J gene lost 0 bases, with 6 bases spanning the gap. As DNA, the CDR3 is TGTGCCAGCAGCTTGAGCGGGAGCACAGATACGCAGTATTTT. It codes for CASSLSGSTDTQYF.

The V gene is TRBV7-3, the J gene TRBJ1-1; D is undetermined. Trimming removed 2 bases at V and 1 base at J, with 8 bases between. The CDR3 consists of 14 residues. Germline V gene lookup returns CDR1 SGHTA and CDR2 FQGTGA. In nucleotides, the CDR3 is TGTGCCAGCAGCTTAGGGCTCGGGAACACTGAAGCTTTCTTT. It is translated as CASSLGLGNTEAFF.

The chain carries TRBV5-8 and TRBJ1-1, with D uncertain. Per the germline V gene, CDR1 is SGHTS and CDR2 is YDEGEE. The CDR3 has 11 amino acids. V lost 4 bases to trimming and J lost 8 bases, with 9 bases between them. DNA of the CDR3: TGTGCCAGCAGCGTGACTGGGGAAGCTTTCTTT. Its translation is CASSVTGEAFF. Full variable domain (remainder filled in from reference TRBV5-8 and TRBJ1-1): EAGVTQSPTHLIKTRGQQATLRCSPISGHTSVYWYQQALGLGLQFLLWYDEGEERNRGNFPPRFSGRQFPNYSSELNVNALELEDSALYLCASSVTGEAFFGQGTRLTVV.

V usage is TRBV5-4 and J usage is TRBJ1-3; a possible D gene is TRBD1 (5 bases). V was cut by 4 bases and J by 1 base, with 15 bases left in between. The CDR3 runs 16 residues. Per the germline V gene, CDR1 is SGHNT and CDR2 is YYREEE (reference sequence). In DNA, the CDR3 is TGTGCCAGCAGCCAGGACAATGTGGGGTCTGGAAACACCATATATTTT. Translated, it gives CASSQDNVGSGNTIYF.

This clone was counted a single time. The chain couples TRBV20-1 to TRBJ2-7, with TRBD2 matching over 7 bases. This CDR3 contains 14 residues. V shed 3 bases, J shed 4 bases, and the junction held 9 bases outside the gene matches. The germline gives CDR1 DFQATT, CDR2 SNEGSKA (reference sequence). CDR3 coding DNA: TGCAGTGCTAGTGACCGGGACTACCTATACGAGCAGTACTTC. Translation: CSASDRDYLYEQYF.

The chain recombines TRBV11-2 with TRBJ2-5, with TRBD2 matching 9 bases. V shed 5 bases, J shed 2 bases, and the junction held 6 bases outside the gene matches. CDR1 is SGHAT and CDR2 is FQNNGV in the germline V gene. This CDR3 contains 15 residues. In DNA form, the CDR3 reads TGTGCCAGCAGCCTTAGCGGGAGCGTACAAGAGACCCAGTACTTC. Translation gives CASSLSGSVQETQYF.

The chain links TRBV9 to TRBJ1-2; weak D call: TRBD1 (5 bases). Deletions cut 0 bases from V and 6 bases from J, with 27 bases between. The CDR3 has 19 amino acids. Germline V gene data show CDR1 as SGDLS and CDR2 as YYNGEE. The CDR3 loop is CASSVVPPVTVLPPHGYTF. The CDR3 DNA sequence: TGTGCCAGCAGCGTAGTTCCCCCTGTGACAGTTCTTCCCCCCCATGGCTACACCTTC.

This CDR3 reads CASSQDLASAQGAAGYTF. The CDR3 DNA reads as TGTGCCAGCAGCCAAGATTTAGCCTCGGCGCAGGGGGCAGCTGGCTACACCTTC. V and J are TRBV3-1 (or the pseudogene TRBV3-2) and TRBJ1-2, with TRBD1 identical over 8 bases. The CDR3 covers 18 residues. V lost 0 bases and J lost 7; bases outside the gene matches: 16. Germline V gene lookup returns CDR1 LGHDT and CDR2 YNNKEL (reference sequence).

The V call is TRBV6-6, the J call TRBJ2-7; 16 bases match TRBD2. CDR1 is MNHNY, CDR2 SVGAGI, per germline (reference sequence). After removal of 5 bases from V and 7 bases from J, the junction contained 14 bases not matched to a gene. The CDR3 totals 18 residues. The CDR3 bases are TGTGCCAGCAGTCGGAAAGGGACTAGCGGGAGGGCAGTCGGGGAGCAGTACTTC. Residues: CASSRKGTSGRAVGEQYF.

The rearrangement links TRBV29-1 to TRBJ2-1, with TRBD2 matching 11 bases. CDR3 length equals 14 residues. Per the germline V gene, CDR1 is SQVTM and CDR2 is ANQGSEA. V lost 7 bases to trimming and J lost 6 bases; unmatched junction nucleotides: 8. CDR3 sequence: CSASPTSGTNEQFF. The DNA for the CDR3 is TGCAGCGCTTCACCGACTAGCGGGACCAATGAGCAGTTCTTC.

The chain joins TRBV6-5 to TRBJ1-2, with TRBD1 identical over 8 bases. The V segment lost 6 bases and the J segment 5 bases; nucleotides outside the gene matches: 8. The germline gives CDR1 MNHEY, CDR2 SVGAGI. The CDR3 sequence is 14 residues long. The CDR3 nucleotides read TGTGCCAGCAGAGAGCCGGGACAGGATTATGGCTACACCTTC. It encodes CASREPGQDYGYTF.

The gene calls are TRBV29-1 and TRBJ2-1; 12 bases line up with TRBD2. Trimming took 6 bases from V and 0 from J; bases not matched to a gene: 9. This CDR3 spans 17 amino acids. Per the germline V gene, CDR1 is SQVTM and CDR2 is ANQGSEA. The CDR3 DNA reads TGCAGCGTCGAATCTAGCGGGAGGGTCGGCTCCTACAATGAGCAGTTCTTC. Translation: CSVESSGRVGSYNEQFF.

V and J are TRBV11-2 and TRBJ2-7; TRBD2 aligns across 8 bases. There are 17 residues in the CDR3. V lost 5 bases to trimming and J lost 0 bases; unmatched junction nucleotides: 12. Germline CDR1 SGHAT, CDR2 FQNNGV. This CDR3 is CASSPQRSGAGSYEQYF. Here the CDR3 DNA reads TGTGCCAGCAGCCCGCAACGTAGCGGGGCGGGCTCCTACGAGCAGTACTTC. The variable domain in full, with the rest retrieved from reference TRBV11-2 and TRBJ2-7, is EAGVAQSPRYKIIEKRQSVAFWCNPISGHATLYWYQQILGQGPKLLIQFQNNGVVDDSQLPKDRFSAERLKGVDSTLKIQPAKLEDSAVYLCASSPQRSGAGSYEQYFGPGTRLTVT.

The chain combines TRBV29-1 with TRBJ1-1; D unresolved. Germline V gene data show CDR1 as SQVTM and CDR2 as ANQGSEA. This CDR3 is built from 13 residues. Trimming pared 7 bases from V and 4 bases from J, leaving 16 bases between. The CDR3 is CSGEPTMGTEAFF. CDR3 nucleotides: TGCAGCGGGGAGCCCACCATGGGCACTGAAGCTTTCTTT. Combining the CDR3 with reference TRBV29-1 and TRBJ1-1 gives the whole variable domain SAVISQKPSRDICQRGTSLTIQCQVDSQVTMMFWYRQQPGQSLTLIATANQGSEATYESGFVIDKFPISRPNLTFSTLTVSNMSPEDSSIYLCSGEPTMGTEAFFGQGTRLTVV.

This sequence joins TRBV6-5 and TRBJ1-2, with TRBD1 matching 9 bases. Unmatched junction bases numbered 3, after V lost 6 bases and J lost 4 bases. CDR1 and CDR2 from the germline V gene are MNHEY and SVGAGI. The CDR3 covers 13 residues. The CDR3 coding sequence is TGTGCCAGCAGCGCGACAGGGGGCTATGGCTACACCTTC. It is translated as CASSATGGYGYTF.

This clone was detected once. One end of the junction does not line up with germline, which may come from a read error. The chain has TRBV7-6 and TRBJ2-1; D may be TRBD2 (6 bases). This CDR3 comprises 14 residues. Germline CDR1 SGHVS, CDR2 FNYEAQ. The CDR3 DNA follows: TGTGCCAGCACCTTACGACTAGTTGGGGATGAGCAGTTCTTC. Encoded protein: CASTLRLVGDEQFF.

This clone has just one count. The J gene is TRBJ2-3, the V gene TRBV7-2; D gene unclear. CDR3 length equals 14 residues. V was shortened by 2 bases and J by 5 bases, with 11 bases between the two germline ends. The V gene's germline CDR1 is SGHTA and CDR2 FQGNSA. The CDR3: CASSLSTSGDTQYF. The DNA for the CDR3 is TGTGCCAGCAGCTTATCTACATCGGGAGATACGCAGTATTTT.

This chain connects TRBV9 to TRBJ2-7; 10 bases line up with TRBD1. CDR1 SGDLS and CDR2 YYNGEE come from the germline V gene. The CDR3 totals 16 residues. V was pared by 0 bases and J by 8 bases, with 11 bases of the junction left unmatched. The CDR3 DNA reads TGTGCCAGCAGCGTAGTAGGAATCGGACAGGGGGTGAAGCAGTACTTC. Its protein product is CASSVVGIGQGVKQYF.

This clone was counted between two and nine times. This chain uses TRBV5-4 with TRBJ2-3, with D perhaps TRBD2 (5 bases). CDR1 and CDR2 (germline): SGHNT, YYREEE (reference sequence). The CDR3 runs to 14 residues. V was shortened by 5 bases and J by 6 bases, with 16 bases between the two germline ends. The CDR3 coding sequence is TGTGCCAGCAGTTCTGAGGGCAGGCCCGATACGCAGTATTTT. This sequence encodes CASSSEGRPDTQYF. Filled out from reference TRBV5-4 and TRBJ2-3, the complete variable domain reads ETGVTQSPTHLIKTRGQQVTLRCSSQSGHNTVSWYQQALGQGPQFIFQYYREEENGRGNFPPRFSGLQFPNYSSELNVNALELDDSALYLCASSSEGRPDTQYFGPGTRLTVL.

The V call is TRBV7-9, the J call TRBJ2-7, with 7 bases that match TRBD2. Trimming at V came to 0 bases and at J to 0 bases, leaving 2 bases not matched to a gene. The CDR3 sequence is 15 residues long. Germline V CDR1 and CDR2: SEHNR, FQNEAQ (reference sequence). The CDR3 spells CASSLAGGYSYEQYF. CDR3 DNA: TGTGCCAGCAGCTTAGCGGGGGGGTACTCCTACGAGCAGTACTTC. The complete variable domain, with remaining parts taken from reference TRBV7-9 and TRBJ2-7, reads DTGVSQNPRHKITKRGQNVTFRCDPISEHNRLYWYRQTLGQGPEFLTYFQNEAQLEKSRLLSDRFSAERPKGSFSTLEIQRTEQGDSAMYLCASSLAGGYSYEQYFGPGTRLTVT.

The gene calls are TRBV7-9 and TRBJ1-3, with a tentative D call TRBD1 (5 bases). V lost 3 bases and J 0 bases, leaving 18 bases between the germline ends. From germline, CDR1 is SEHNR and CDR2 FQNEAQ (reference sequence). The CDR3 is 18 residues long. The CDR3 sequence: CASSFTWGTSLSGNTIYF. The CDR3 coding sequence is TGTGCCAGCAGCTTCACTTGGGGCACCTCACTCTCTGGAAACACCATATATTTT.